This T cell receptor beta chain was captured by sequencing in a study of blood T cell repertoires in COVID-19. Study overall: Samples of COVID-19 (acute and convalescent) were obtained from the United States, Italy and Spain.

In germline, CDR1 is SQVTM, CDR2 ANQGSEA. Losses at the gene ends were 7 bases for V and 4 bases for J; bases not matched to a gene: 4. The CDR3 extends over 11 amino acids. Some clones are missing from TCRdb's copy, which holds only in-frame ones; the method was immunoSEQ multiplex PCR. Among about 190,000 clones listed, 85% were seen once. Sequencing was done on a sample of peripheral blood. This sequence was found in a woman aged 80 or older with acute or convalescent COVID-19. The chain employs TRBV29-1 and TRBJ2-7; 7 positions match TRBD2. The CDR3 nucleotides read TGCAGCGGCGGGAGAGGGTACGAGCAGTACTTC. Translated: CSGGRGYEQYF.